These 27 T cell receptor beta chains were sequenced from one sample in a study of CD8 T cells in ankylosing spondylitis. TCRdb reanalysed the 5' RACE reads using MiXCR and keeps one entry per CDR3 protein. This sample has 35,000 to 40,000 distinct CDR3 sequences, with more than 15% found just once. The sequencing input was blood. The source of these receptors is a male donor with ankylosing spondylitis or in good health (not recorded which).

In its sample, this clonotype was seen a few times. The V call is TRBV12-3 or TRBV12-4, the J call TRBJ1-1; D possibly corresponds to TRBD1 (6 bases). V dropped 3 bases and J dropped 6 bases, with 20 bases sitting between them. This CDR3 spans 16 amino acids. CDR3 in DNA: TGTGCCAGCAGTTTTATCCCAGGGGCAGATCAAGCTGAAGCTTTCTTT. Translating gives CASSFIPGADQAEAFF.

The chain combines TRBV13 with TRBJ1-4; D is undetermined. The CDR3 length is 13 residues. With 1 base removed from V and 8 bases from J, the gap between germline ends came to 8 bases. The germline CDR1 and CDR2 sequences are PRHDT and FYEKMQ (reference sequence). The CDR3 is CASSLVGGEKLFF. CDR3 sequence (DNA): TGTGCCAGCAGCTTAGTGGGAGGGGAAAAACTGTTTTTT.

V gene TRBV7-2 combines with J gene TRBJ2-7; D might be TRBD2 (6 bases). Germline V gives CDR1 SGHTA, CDR2 FQGNSA. The V end lost 5 bases, the J end lost 0 bases, and 11 bases lay between the germline ends. There are 14 residues in the CDR3. CDR3 amino acids: CASSRDGSSYEQYV. The CDR3 bases are TGTGCCAGCAGCCGGGACGGGAGCTCCTACGAGCAGTACGTC.

Here the CDR3 DNA reads TGCCATGGGCGGATGAACACTGAAGCTTTCTTT. It encodes CHGRMNTEAFF. The rearrangement links TRBV29-1 to TRBJ1-1, with no clear D. The germline V gene has CDR1 SQVTM and CDR2 ANQGSEA. The CDR3 spans 11 residues.

This clonotype showed up many times. V and J are TRBV6-6 and TRBJ2-2; D perhaps matches TRBD2 (6 bases). This CDR3 comprises 15 residues. Germline V CDR1 and CDR2: MNHNY, SVGAGI (reference sequence). V lost 5 bases to trimming and J lost 3 bases, with 13 bases between them. The CDR3 region has the DNA TGTGCCAGCAGTCAACGGGGGTGGGACACCGGGGAGCTGTTTTTT. It encodes CASSQRGWDTGELFF.

This chain connects TRBV5-1 to TRBJ1-1; weak D call: TRBD1 (5 bases). This CDR3 has 16 amino acids. V lost 0 bases and J lost 4, with 16 bases in between. Germline V gives CDR1 SGHRS, CDR2 YFSETQ. DNA of the CDR3: TGCGCCAGCAGCTTGGGGGTACAGGTCCCCGGCACTGAAGCTTTCTTT. Amino acid sequence: CASSLGVQVPGTEAFF.

This clonotype was detected ten times or more. V and J are TRBV7-9 and TRBJ2-7, with 8 bases aligning to TRBD2. This CDR3 is 13 amino acids long. Trimming at V came to 5 bases and at J to 2 bases, leaving 2 bases not matched to a gene. The germline V gene has CDR1 SEHNR and CDR2 FQNEAQ (reference sequence). CDR3 bases: TGTGCCAGCAGCCCGGGGGGGGCCTACGAGCAGTACGTC. Translation: CASSPGGAYEQYV.

The genes are TRBV20-1 and TRBJ2-3; D uncertain. The CDR3 contains 12 residues. Germline V gene lookup returns CDR1 DFQATT and CDR2 SNEGSKA (reference sequence). CDR3 bases: TGCGGATGGCGAGTTGAGACAGATACGCAGTATTTT. Translation: CGWRVETDTQYF.

CDR3 sequence: CASSYSGGAYNEQFF. Written as DNA, the CDR3 is TGTGCCAGCAGCTATAGCGGGGGGGCCTACAATGAGCAGTTCTTC. The chain is built from TRBV7-2 and TRBJ2-1, with 11 bases lining up with TRBD2. CDR1 is SGHTA, CDR2 FQGNSA, per germline. The CDR3 length is 15 residues. Trimming removed 4 bases from V and 2 bases from J; junction bases left unmatched: 1.

Only a few counts were recorded for this clonotype. This chain connects TRBV6-6 to TRBJ2-2; D is possibly TRBD2 (6 bases). Germline V gene data show CDR1 as MNHNY and CDR2 as SVGAGI (reference sequence). V lost 11 bases, J lost 6 bases, and 16 bases lay in between. CDR3 size: 13 residues. CDR3 bases: TGTGCCGGTCATTCGGGGGACGCCGGGGAGCTGTTTTTT. It yields the protein CAGHSGDAGELFF.

The V and J genes are TRBV20-1 and TRBJ2-5, with TRBD2 matching 8 bases. CDR3 length: 12 amino acids. Trimming removed 5 bases from V and 8 bases from J; junction bases left unmatched: 7. CDR1 DFQATT and CDR2 SNEGSKA come from the germline V gene (reference sequence). CDR3 DNA: TGCAGTGCTCGGGGGGGACTCCTAACCCAGTACTTC. It is translated as CSARGGLLTQYF.

This clonotype was counted only a few times. The chain carries TRBV12-3 or TRBV12-4 and TRBJ2-1, with TRBD1 matching 9 bases. This CDR3 has 17 amino acids. Losses at the gene ends were 5 bases for V and 2 bases for J; bases not matched to a gene: 10. CDR3 DNA: TGTGCCAGCAGTCCCAAGGGAGGACAGGGGCCCTACAATGAGCAGTTCTTC. This gives the protein CASSPKGGQGPYNEQFF.

Only a few counts were recorded for this clonotype. The V gene is TRBV20-1, the J gene TRBJ2-3; D is tentatively TRBD1 or TRBD2 (5 bases each). The CDR3 loop spans 15 amino acids. CDR1 is DFQATT, CDR2 SNEGSKA, per germline (reference sequence). Between the trimmed V and J ends, which lost 1 base and 2 bases, there was a span of 13 bases. CDR3 nucleotide sequence: TGCAGTGCTAGAGGGGGCAGGGAGTACACAGATACGCAGTATTTT. Its translation is CSARGGREYTDTQYF.

This clonotype was seen more than once but under ten times. CDR3 residues: CATSRGAQVETQYF. CDR3 nucleotides: TGTGCCACCAGCAGAGGGGCGCAGGTCGAGACCCAGTACTTC. The chain couples TRBV15 to TRBJ2-5; D is unresolved. Per the germline V gene, CDR1 is LNHNV and CDR2 is YYDKDF (reference sequence). The V end lost 1 base, the J end lost 5 bases, and 11 bases lay between the germline ends. The CDR3 is made up of 14 amino acids.

The chain has TRBV7-2 and TRBJ2-3; 8 positions match TRBD2. The length of the CDR3 is 15 residues. V gave up 1 base and J gave up 2 bases; unmatched junction bases: 2. Germline CDR1 reads SGHTA; CDR2 reads FQGNSA. The CDR3 nucleotides read TGTGCCAGCAGCTTAGGCGGGGGGTACACAGATACGCAGTATTTT. Amino acids: CASSLGGGYTDTQYF.

The chain carries TRBV29-1 and TRBJ2-1; 9 nucleotides line up with TRBD2. The CDR3 consists of 17 residues. Germline loops: CDR1 SQVTM, CDR2 ANQGSEA. V was pared by 4 bases and J by 4 bases, with 14 bases of the junction left unmatched. The CDR3 loop reads CSVGTTGPSGVYNEQFF. For the CDR3, the DNA is TGCAGCGTTGGAACGACGGGGCCTAGCGGGGTGTACAATGAGCAGTTCTTC.

The genes are TRBV29-1 and TRBJ1-4, with D possibly matching TRBD1 (5 bases). Germline V gene sequence: CDR1 SQVTM, CDR2 ANQGSEA. This CDR3 spans 13 amino acids. Between the trimmed V and J ends, which lost 7 bases and 0 bases, there was a span of 9 bases. CDR3 amino acids: CSAKGPTNEKLFF. The CDR3 bases are TGCAGCGCCAAGGGGCCAACTAATGAAAAACTGTTTTTT.

The chain has TRBV5-1 and TRBJ2-1, with 13 bases aligning to TRBD2. CDR1 SGHRS and CDR2 YFSETQ come from the germline V gene. V lost 0 bases to trimming and J lost 7 bases; unmatched junction nucleotides: 1. The CDR3 covers 15 residues. The CDR3 is CASSLGTSGSNEQFF. CDR3 DNA sequence: TGCGCCAGCAGCTTGGGGACTAGCGGGAGTAATGAGCAGTTCTTC. The full variable domain, rest sourced from reference TRBV5-1 and TRBJ2-1, is KAGVTQTPRYLIKTRGQQVTLSCSPISGHRSVSWYQQTPGQGLQFLFEYFSETQRNKGNFPGRFSGRQFSNSRSEMNVSTLELGDSALYLCASSLGTSGSNEQFFGPGTRLTVL.

DNA for the CDR3: TGTGCCGGAAGACAGGGGGCTTACAATGAGCAGTTCTTC. Protein: CAGRQGAYNEQFF. This rearrangement joins TRBV7-9 to TRBJ2-1; 10 bases agree with TRBD1. V was pared by 11 bases and J by 4 bases, with 5 bases of the junction left unmatched. The CDR3 has 13 amino acids. Germline CDR1 reads SEHNR; CDR2 reads FQNEAQ (reference sequence).

This clonotype was found a few times. The rearrangement links TRBV29-1 to TRBJ2-1; unclear D gene. This CDR3 is 11 amino acids long. Germline lookup yields CDR1 SQVTM and CDR2 ANQGSEA. Trimming removed 2 bases from V and 5 bases from J, with 4 bases in between. This CDR3 reads CSVETDNEQFF. As DNA, the CDR3 is TGCAGCGTTGAAACCGACAATGAGCAGTTCTTC.

The chain recombines TRBV20-1 with TRBJ2-3; possibly TRBD2 for D (6 bases). This CDR3 is 12 amino acids long. V dropped 3 bases and J dropped 5 bases, with 9 bases sitting between them. In germline, CDR1 is DFQATT, CDR2 SNEGSKA (reference sequence). The CDR3 DNA is TGCAGTGCTAGCGGGAGTGGAGATACGCAGTATTTT. It specifies CSASGSGDTQYF.

The chain employs TRBV24-1 and TRBJ2-2; tentative D call: TRBD2 (6 bases). The CDR3 is 17 residues long. The V end was cut by 5 bases, the J end by 7 bases, with 22 bases between. The germline CDR1 and CDR2 sequences are KGHDR and SFDVKD. The CDR3: CATSASPELGGIGELFF. The CDR3 nucleotides read TGTGCCACCAGTGCCTCCCCGGAGCTAGGAGGGATCGGGGAGCTGTTTTTT.

This clonotype was recorded a few times. CDR3 bases: TGCAGTGCTAGAGGGCCTAGCGGGTACAATGAGCAGTTCTTC. Translating gives CSARGPSGYNEQFF. The gene calls are TRBV20-1 and TRBJ2-1; 8 bases are a match to TRBD2. J was trimmed by 4 bases and V by 1 base; bases with no gene match: 3. The CDR3 runs to 14 residues. Germline CDR1 and CDR2: DFQATT and SNEGSKA (reference sequence).

V gene TRBV7-2 combines with J gene TRBJ2-3, with a weak D call TRBD2 (6 bases). CDR1 is SGHTA and CDR2 is FQGNSA in the germline V gene. The CDR3 extends over 14 amino acids. Deletions cut 5 bases from V and 1 base from J, with 10 bases between. Here the CDR3 reads CASSRLGGTDTQYF. CDR3 coding DNA: TGTGCCAGCAGCCGACTAGGTGGCACAGATACGCAGTATTTT.

The chain couples TRBV5-1 to TRBJ2-7; maybe TRBD1 (7 bases). The CDR3 consists of 15 residues. The germline V gene has CDR1 SGHRS and CDR2 YFSETQ. V was clipped by 0 bases and J by 4 bases, with 14 bases between them. For the CDR3, the DNA is TGCGCCAGCAGCTTGGCCGCCTCAGGGGGGTACGAGCAGTACTTC. Residues: CASSLAASGGYEQYF.

The rearrangement joins TRBV5-1 to TRBJ2-1; 7 nucleotides agree with TRBD1. The CDR3 sequence is 15 residues long. Germline trimming cut 4 bases from V and 4 bases from J; bases unmatched to any gene: 8. Germline V lookup: CDR1 SGHRS, CDR2 YFSETQ. CDR3 DNA: TGCGCCAGCAGCCAACAGGGGATGCTGTACAATGAGCAGTTCTTC. The encoded protein is CASSQQGMLYNEQFF.

The chain joins TRBV28 to TRBJ2-7; D not resolved. Germline V gives CDR1 MDHEN, CDR2 SYDVKM. V lost 8 bases and J 2 bases, leaving 13 bases between the germline ends. The CDR3 length is 13 residues. In DNA, the CDR3 is TGTGCCAGCCTGGAAGGAACCACCTACGAGCAGTACTTC. This translates into CASLEGTTYEQYF.